The 25 T cell receptor beta chains in this list originate from one sample, sequenced in a study of CD8 T cells in Susac syndrome. cDNA came from about 0.5 to 1 ug RNA primed by random hexamers. Each CDR3 protein gets one entry after TCRdb re-called the immunoSEQ multiplex PCR reads with MiXCR. The sample lists about 120,000 distinct CDR3 sequences, approximately 90% occurring once. The sample consisted of CD8+ T cells from PBMCs. The receptors come from a human donor in good health.

This CDR3 reads CSVEDLATGELFF. CDR3 in DNA: TGCAGCGTTGAAGATCTCGCTACCGGGGAGCTGTTTTTT. The chain recombines TRBV29-1 with TRBJ2-2; D is uncertain. Germline CDR1 reads SQVTM; CDR2 reads ANQGSEA. Trimming left V 0 bases short and J 5 bases short, with 7 bases between. There are 13 residues in the CDR3.

The gene calls are TRBV19 and TRBJ2-5; possible D gene TRBD1, 6 bases. Germline-derived CDR1 and CDR2 are LNHDA and SQIVND (reference sequence). This CDR3 is 14 amino acids long. Trimming took 3 bases from V and 2 from J, leaving 10 bases between them. CDR3 loop: CASSIPGQQETQYF. Written as DNA, the CDR3 is TGTGCCAGTAGTATTCCCGGACAGCAAGAGACCCAGTACTTC.

The chain uses TRBV15 and TRBJ2-2, with no clear D. Trimming stripped 0 bases from V and 5 bases from J, with 13 bases between. The germline V gene has CDR1 LNHNV and CDR2 YYDKDF (reference sequence). CDR3 length: 16 amino acids. The CDR3 nucleotides read TGTGCCACCAGCAGAGACCCGGCAGGCGGAACCGGGGAGCTGTTTTTT. Protein product: CATSRDPAGGTGELFF.

The V and J genes are TRBV20-1 and TRBJ1-2; D is unclear. Germline assignment: CDR1 DFQATT and CDR2 SNEGSKA (reference sequence). CDR3 length equals 15 residues. Trimming cost V 1 base and J 5 bases, with 17 bases left between them. The CDR3: CSARGEGVIGYGYTF. CDR3 DNA: TGCAGTGCTAGAGGAGAAGGAGTTATTGGATATGGCTACACCTTC.

The rearrangement uses TRBV7-6 and TRBJ1-5; D possibly corresponds to TRBD1 (5 bases). The CDR3 is 15 residues long. Trimming shortened V by 0 bases and J by 6 bases, and 12 bases separated the two germline ends. Germline V gene data show CDR1 as SGHVS and CDR2 as FNYEAQ. CDR3 coding DNA: TGTGCCAGCAGCTTAGCAGACCAGACAGTTCAGCCCCAGCATTTT. As protein: CASSLADQTVQPQHF.

The gene calls are TRBV2 and TRBJ2-5; D may be TRBD1 (6 bases). Germline assignment: CDR1 SNHLY and CDR2 FYNNEI. Trimming took 5 bases from V and 5 from J, leaving 15 bases between them. The CDR3 loop spans 14 amino acids. CDR3 nucleotides: TGTGCCAGCAGTATACAGGGAGTCGGGGAGACCCAGTACTTC. Protein sequence: CASSIQGVGETQYF.

The chain couples TRBV7-2 to TRBJ2-1; D possibly corresponds to TRBD2 (6 bases). This CDR3 is built from 15 residues. The V gene lost 1 base and the J gene lost 7 bases, with 14 bases spanning the gap. The germline CDR1 and CDR2 sequences are SGHTA and FQGNSA. In nucleotides, the CDR3 is TGTGCCAGCAGCTTAGTGGGGGGAGTGGGGAATGAGCAGTTCTTC. Translation: CASSLVGGVGNEQFF.

In nucleotides, the CDR3 is TGTGCTAGTGGTTTGGTAGTTCCGGTAGCAGATACGCAGTATTTT. It translates to CASGLVVPVADTQYF. V gene TRBV12-5 combines with J gene TRBJ2-3; the D is unclear. In germline, CDR1 is LGHNT, CDR2 FRNRAP. The length of the CDR3 is 15 residues. Trimming removed 0 bases at V and 4 bases at J, with 11 bases between.

The rearrangement joins TRBV4-2 to TRBJ2-1, with 8 bases aligning to TRBD2. With 0 bases clipped from V and 2 bases from J, the junction kept 6 bases outside the gene matches. CDR1 is LGHNA and CDR2 is YNFKEQ in the germline V gene. The CDR3 is 17 amino acids. The CDR3 DNA is TGTGCCAGCAGCCAAGAAGGCGGGACTAGGACCTACAATGAGCAGTTCTTC. This sequence encodes CASSQEGGTRTYNEQFF.

V and J are TRBV7-2 and TRBJ2-3; D not certain. Trimming pared 3 bases from V and 0 bases from J, leaving 7 bases between. The CDR3 runs to 14 residues. Germline CDR1 reads SGHTA; CDR2 reads FQGNSA. The CDR3 region has the DNA TGTGCCAGCAGCTTGTGGCAGAGCACAGATACGCAGTATTTT. Amino acid sequence: CASSLWQSTDTQYF.

CDR3 DNA: TGTGCCAGCAGCTTTACAGGGTATCAAGAGCAGTACTTC. It codes for CASSFTGYQEQYF. V is TRBV7-2 and J is TRBJ2-7, with D possibly TRBD1 on 6 matching bases. V was shortened by 3 bases and J by 7 bases, with 13 bases between the two germline ends. The CDR3 covers 13 residues. The V gene's germline CDR1 is SGHTA and CDR2 FQGNSA. Drawing the rest from reference TRBV7-2 and TRBJ2-7, the complete variable domain is GAGVSQSPSNKVTEKGKDVELRCDPISGHTALYWYRQSLGQGLEFLIYFQGNSAPDKSGLPSDRFSAERTGGSVSTLTIQRTQQEDSAVYLCASSFTGYQEQYFGPGTRLTVT.

The chain combines TRBV29-1 with TRBJ2-7, with 11 nucleotides matching TRBD1. The germline V gene has CDR1 SQVTM and CDR2 ANQGSEA. With 6 bases clipped from V and 4 bases from J, the junction kept 5 bases outside the gene matches. The CDR3 totals 13 residues. The CDR3 nucleotides are TGCAGCGTCGCCGGGACAGGGGGATACGAGCAGTACTTC. Translating it yields CSVAGTGGYEQYF.

CDR3 sequence reads: CASSLLVGSSYEQYF. As DNA, the CDR3 is TGTGCCAGCAGCTTGTTGGTCGGGAGCTCCTACGAGCAGTACTTC. J is TRBJ2-7 and V is TRBV5-4; maybe TRBD2 (6 bases). Trimming stripped 1 base from V and 0 bases from J, with 11 bases between. In germline, CDR1 is SGHNT, CDR2 YYREEE (reference sequence). This CDR3 contains 15 residues. Variable domain in full (rest from reference TRBV5-4 and TRBJ2-7): ETGVTQSPTHLIKTRGQQVTLRCSSQSGHNTVSWYQQALGQGPQFIFQYYREEENGRGNFPPRFSGLQFPNYSSELNVNALELDDSALYLCASSLLVGSSYEQYFGPGTRLTVT.

This clonotype came up once. The V call is TRBV19, the J call TRBJ1-1, with TRBD1 identical over 8 bases. This CDR3 region has 15 residues. The ends lost 5 bases at V and 4 bases at J; junction bases unmatched: 9. Germline loops: CDR1 LNHDA, CDR2 SQIVND (reference sequence). The CDR3, as DNA: TGTGCCAGTAGTGTTCTCAGGGGGCTGGGCACTGAAGCTTTCTTT. As protein: CASSVLRGLGTEAFF.

The V call is TRBV5-6, the J call TRBJ1-2, with a possible D match to TRBD1 (6 bases). Looked up from germline, CDR1 is SGHDT and CDR2 is YYEEEE. This CDR3 spans 13 amino acids. V lost 0 bases to trimming and J lost 8 bases, with 11 bases between them. The CDR3 loop reads CASSLGTARGYTF. The CDR3, as DNA: TGTGCCAGCAGCTTGGGGACAGCTCGGGGCTACACCTTC.

J is TRBJ1-2 and V is TRBV29-1; D not resolved. Trimming removed 0 bases at V and 5 bases at J, with 16 bases between. Looked up from germline, CDR1 is SQVTM and CDR2 is ANQGSEA. The length of the CDR3 is 15 residues. The CDR3 sequence: CSVEDPVPGRYGYTF. The CDR3, as DNA: TGCAGCGTTGAAGATCCCGTGCCAGGCCGGTATGGCTACACCTTC.

The rearrangement uses TRBV19 and TRBJ2-7; D gene unclear. The germline V gene encodes CDR1 LNHDA and CDR2 SQIVND (reference sequence). The CDR3 has 13 residues. V lost 5 bases to trimming and J lost 1 base, with 9 bases between them. Here the CDR3 reads CASSPGLSYEQYF. CDR3 bases: TGTGCCAGTAGTCCGGGCTTGTCCTACGAGCAGTACTTC.

This clonotype appeared once. The CDR3 reads CSAPAGLAGGPDTQYF. In DNA form, the CDR3 reads TGCAGTGCTCCGGCGGGGCTAGCGGGAGGTCCAGATACGCAGTATTTT. V gene TRBV20-1 combines with J gene TRBJ2-3; 11 positions agree with TRBD2. The V segment lost 5 bases and the J segment 4 bases; nucleotides outside the gene matches: 11. CDR1 is DFQATT, CDR2 SNEGSKA, per germline (reference sequence). The CDR3 is 16 amino acids.

The genes are TRBV20-1 and TRBJ2-7; D remains ambiguous. V was clipped by 3 bases and J by 0 bases, with 12 bases between them. The CDR3 sequence is 14 residues long. Germline V lookup: CDR1 DFQATT, CDR2 SNEGSKA (reference sequence). CDR3 bases: TGCAGTGCTAGTGGGGTCCTGAGCTCCTACGAGCAGTACTTC. Translation: CSASGVLSSYEQYF.

The chain couples TRBV6-1 to TRBJ2-6; 7 bases align to TRBD1. The CDR3 is made up of 17 amino acids. Trimming removed 4 bases from V and 0 bases from J; junction bases left unmatched: 6. Germline assignment: CDR1 MNHNS and CDR2 SASEGT. CDR3 sequence reads: CASSGGTAVSGANVLTF. The DNA of the CDR3 is TGTGCCAGCAGTGGTGGGACAGCTGTCTCTGGGGCCAACGTCCTGACTTTC.

This clonotype was observed a handful of times. This chain's CDR3 is CASSLEIPEAFF. For the CDR3, the DNA is TGTGCCAGCAGCTTAGAGATTCCTGAAGCTTTCTTT. V is TRBV7-2 and J is TRBJ1-1; D is unresolved. CDR1 is SGHTA and CDR2 is FQGNSA in the germline V gene. The CDR3 loop spans 12 amino acids. V lost 1 base, J lost 6 bases, and 6 bases lay in between.

The rearrangement links TRBV11-2 to TRBJ2-1; TRBD2 is a possible D gene (6 bases). Trimming shortened V by 6 bases and J by 5 bases, and 14 bases separated the two germline ends. CDR3 length: 14 amino acids. Germline CDR1 reads SGHAT; CDR2 reads FQNNGV. CDR3: CASREGVWNNEQFF. The CDR3 DNA reads as TGTGCCAGCAGGGAGGGAGTCTGGAACAATGAGCAGTTCTTC.

V and J are TRBV7-8 and TRBJ2-7, with 7 bases lining up with TRBD1. CDR1 and CDR2 (germline): SGHVS, FQNEAQ. Unmatched junction bases numbered 11, after V lost 8 bases and J lost 4 bases. The CDR3 length is 14 residues. CDR3 sequence reads: CASQEDTGEYEQYF. CDR3 DNA: TGTGCCAGCCAGGAGGATACAGGGGAGTACGAGCAGTACTTC.

This chain links TRBV4-1 with TRBJ2-1; D ambiguous. CDR3 size: 16 residues. Per germline, CDR1 MGHRA and CDR2 YSYEKL. V lost 0 bases, J lost 0 bases, and 9 bases lay in between. The CDR3 DNA reads as TGCGCCAGCAGCCAAGACGGCCAGCTCTCCTACAATGAGCAGTTCTTC. Translation gives CASSQDGQLSYNEQFF.

The V gene is TRBV27, the J gene TRBJ1-1; 9 bases fit TRBD1. The CDR3 runs to 15 residues. Germline CDR1 and CDR2: MNHEY and SMNVEV (reference sequence). Trimming at V came to 5 bases and at J to 1 base, leaving 5 bases not matched to a gene. CDR3 loop: CASSPDRGKNTEAFF. The CDR3 DNA sequence: TGTGCCAGCAGTCCCGACAGGGGGAAGAACACTGAAGCTTTCTTT.